The 3 T cell receptor beta chains reported below all come from one sample, sequenced in a study of blood T cell repertoires in COVID-19. Sequenced by immunoSEQ multiplex PCR; TCRdb stores in-frame clones only, minus some. The sample has 65,000 to 95,000 clones; about 78% are singletons. The sample consisted of peripheral blood. All receptors come from a human donor in a cohort sampled during active COVID-19.

The chain is built from TRBV11-2 and TRBJ2-1, with TRBD1 matching over 7 bases. Germline assignment: CDR1 SGHAT and CDR2 FQNNGV. Germline trimming cut 6 bases from V and 2 bases from J; bases unmatched to any gene: 4. This CDR3 has 14 amino acids. CDR3 sequence reads: CASRGDSPYNEQFF. CDR3 nucleotides: TGTGCCAGCAGAGGGGACAGCCCCTACAATGAGCAGTTCTTC.

This sequence joins TRBV6-9 and TRBJ2-7, with 7 bases that match TRBD2. The length of the CDR3 is 12 residues. Trimming at V came to 10 bases and at J to 2 bases, leaving 5 bases not matched to a gene. CDR1 is MNHGY and CDR2 is SVAAGI in the germline V gene. The chain's CDR3 is CATPGGTYEQYV. The CDR3 DNA follows: TGTGCCACTCCGGGGGGAACCTACGAGCAGTACGTC.

The chain couples TRBV27 to TRBJ2-7; possible D gene TRBD1, 5 bases. V was trimmed by 4 bases and J by 4 bases, leaving 11 bases between them. The CDR3 extends over 13 amino acids. CDR1 is MNHEY and CDR2 is SMNVEV in the germline V gene (reference sequence). The CDR3 coding sequence is TGTGCCAGCAGTTCCCGGACACCGTACGAGCAGTACTTC. Its translation is CASSSRTPYEQYF.